Each of the 2 T cell receptor beta chains below was sequenced from the same sample in a study of T-cell memory formation after mild COVID-19. TCRdb passed the 5' RACE reads through MiXCR, listing each CDR3 protein once. The sample records roughly 250,000 distinct CDR3 sequences, roughly 17% being singletons. Sample: PBMCs or a T cell subset sorted from them (not recorded which). The receptors come from a man younger than 35 who had mild COVID-19 (a few samples of this study predate the infection). Cell type and time point are not known.

This clonotype occurred a few times. The rearrangement uses TRBV27 and TRBJ2-7; D perhaps matches TRBD2 (6 bases). The CDR3 extends over 11 amino acids. Germline values: CDR1 MNHEY, CDR2 SMNVEV (reference sequence). Deletions cut 8 bases from V and 7 bases from J, with 12 bases between. CDR3 amino acids: CASRDWTEQYF. In DNA form, the CDR3 reads TGTGCCAGCCGGGACTGGACAGAGCAGTACTTC.

This clonotype was observed a few times. The chain uses TRBV20-1 and TRBJ1-1; D gene unclear. The CDR3 loop spans 9 amino acids. Germline CDR1 DFQATT, CDR2 SNEGSKA (reference sequence). Deletions cut 1 base from V and 10 bases from J, with 4 bases between. CDR3 loop: CSARVGAFF. Here the CDR3 DNA reads TGCAGTGCTAGAGTAGGAGCTTTCTTT.